A selection of T cell receptor beta chains follows, all from one sample in a study of T cells in Graves' hyperthyroidism and ophthalmopathy. TCRdb recomputed calls from the multiplex PCR reads with MiXCR, one row per CDR3 protein. The sample contains approximately 620,000 distinct CDR3 sequences, approximately 15% of which appear only once. Sequencing used blood. The receptors were sampled from a young woman with Graves' hyperthyroidism that later progressed to Graves' ophthalmopathy. Each CDR3 is given with its conserved first and last residue. Fields, in order: V gene, J gene, CDR3 protein.

TRBV9	TRBJ2-7	CASSVDDGARGSEQYF
TRBV28	TRBJ2-2	CVSSSRQGALTGELFF
TRBV12-3/TRBV12-4	TRBJ2-1	CASSPRGLAVGDEQFF
TRBV6-2/TRBV6-3	TRBJ2-1	CASSYYLGGNNSYNEQFF
TRBV2	TRBJ2-7	CASSGTYYEQYF
TRBV9	TRBJ2-7	CASSPRTGGADEQYF
TRBV6-2/TRBV6-3	TRBJ1-5	CASSSSGDRDQPQHF
TRBV10-2	TRBJ2-7	CASSEDESSYEQYF
TRBV19	TRBJ1-5	CASSTRQGLYNQPQHF
TRBV29-1	TRBJ2-1	CSVVLAGAPFLYNEQFF
TRBV14	TRBJ1-6	CASSQDTIRSSYNSPLHF
TRBV4-1	TRBJ1-6	CASSQVSQGKALHF
TRBV5-1	TRBJ1-1	CASSAPNTEAFF
TRBV11-2	TRBJ2-3	CASSPSRGELDTQYF
TRBV3-1	TRBJ2-7	CASSQAPGWYEQYF
TRBV20-1	TRBJ2-1	CSARPGPATWEQFF
TRBV28	TRBJ2-7	CASGFQYEQYF
TRBV20-1	TRBJ2-4	CSASGNSKNIQYF
TRBV20-1	TRBJ2-1	CSARVSYNEQFF
TRBV7-2	TRBJ1-5	CASSFHGGQPQHF
TRBV25-1	TRBJ1-3	CASSETGANTIYF
TRBV7-9	TRBJ2-1	CASSLEQGHRGEQFF
TRBV27	TRBJ2-7	CASSLEKRGGYEQYF
TRBV9	TRBJ2-7	CASSVGGQDEQYF
TRBV27	TRBJ2-7	CASRDPGDSYEQYF
TRBV30	TRBJ2-7	CAWSFVGSLYEQYF
TRBV19	TRBJ2-6	CASTRDPGANVLTF
TRBV5-6	TRBJ2-2	CASSHLREEDTGELFF
TRBV27	TRBJ2-6	CASSPAGAAEYGANVLTF
TRBV6-1	TRBJ2-5	CASSGKERDRALYF
TRBV20-1	TRBJ2-7	CSARRTGSSYEQYF
TRBV5-4	TRBJ2-5	CASSPRGSSGETQYF
TRBV6-1	TRBJ2-7	CASSRGGRGLSADEQYF
TRBV20-1	TRBJ1-2	CSAPRDRGIGYTF
TRBV7-9	TRBJ1-2	CASSPGGEGGGYTF
TRBV28	TRBJ1-1	CASSLWDRGVGATEAFF
TRBV12-3/TRBV12-4	TRBJ2-7	CASSKGTAAYEQYF
TRBV2	TRBJ1-3	CASSDSAVGPSSGNTIYF
TRBV24-1	TRBJ2-5	CATSDLSSRGETQYF
TRBV6-1	TRBJ1-1	CASSRQGGSTEAFF
TRBV2	TRBJ2-1	CASSDLREDNEQFF
TRBV16	TRBJ2-1	CASSQQVTGVRNEQFF
TRBV28	TRBJ2-1	CASSSLAGGAYNEQFF
TRBV7-2	TRBJ1-4	CASSLDQADEKLFF
TRBV15	TRBJ2-3	CATSKEGQGRTDTQYF
TRBV29-1	TRBJ1-2	CSVPTTVNYGYTF
TRBV12-3/TRBV12-4	TRBJ2-5	CASSSGLAGGLKETQYF
TRBV29-1	TRBJ2-3	CSVIWTSGSTDTQYF
TRBV3-1	TRBJ2-1	CASSPPTAISYNEQFF
TRBV7-3	TRBJ1-1	CASSLIPEGNTEAFF
TRBV12-3/TRBV12-4	TRBJ1-1	CASSLTGTAFF
TRBV2	TRBJ2-7	CATPPGGSDYEQYF
TRBV7-6	TRBJ1-1	CASSLSRGGEGEAFF
TRBV11-2	TRBJ1-1	CASSLVPENTEAFF
TRBV28	TRBJ2-2	CASSLYGQGVAGELFF
TRBV28	TRBJ1-1	CASSFAWTEAFF